This record looks at one T cell receptor (beta chain) sequence and its context. Its antigen is not identified. This CDR3 spans 17 amino acids. The J segment lost 5 bases and the V segment lost 0 bases, leaving 12 bases of the junction unmatched. Per germline, CDR1 SGHRS and CDR2 YFSETQ. These data belong to a study of cytomegalovirus exposure and HLA in healthy donors. In the study overall: Sequencing of 150 million to 200 million T cells in an earlier analysis found around 120 million unique TCR beta sequences. The study's findings and limits: Across all donors, roughly uniform sequencing depth was an assumption of the presence/absence analyses. An ancestry cluster, one associated with Asian ancestry, reportedly showed fewer N-insertions than the approximately 670-donor mean in a later analysis.

60 Vbeta and 13 Jbeta primers were used in PCR. TCRdb keeps only in-frame clones here, not all; method: immunoSEQ multiplex PCR. The sample has 150,000 to 250,000 clones, and its top ten clones hold roughly 0.7%. The V call is TRBV5-1, the J call TRBJ2-7; 9 bases are a match to TRBD1. This receptor was taken from a boy aged 10-17 years in good health and CMV-seronegative. The sample consisted of PBMCs. The CDR3 sequence: CASSLGGRPGTGNEQYF. CDR3 nucleotide sequence: TGCGCCAGCAGCTTGGGGGGTCGTCCCGGGACAGGGAACGAGCAGTACTTC.